The present TCR beta chain was sequenced within a study of technical replicates of blood from a few donors. The CDR3 is 15 residues long. Trimming at V came to 5 bases and at J to 5 bases, leaving 12 bases not matched to a gene. In germline, CDR1 is MDHEN, CDR2 SYDVKM. This clone occurred once. Here immunoSEQ multiplex PCR was the method, and the copy in TCRdb shows in-frame clones only, minus some. This sample has 55,000 to 85,000 clones, with roughly 97% found just once. The J gene is TRBJ2-7, the V gene TRBV28; TRBD2 matches 7 bases. The sequenced material came from T cells isolated from PBMCs. The origin of this receptor is a human donor in good health. The CDR3 region has the DNA TGTGCCAGCAGTCATCCGGGACTAACTTCCGACGAGCAGTACTTC. It codes for CASSHPGLTSDEQYF.